The entry that follows covers one T cell receptor beta chain sequence. This CDR3 contains 14 residues. The V gene lost 4 bases and the J gene lost 0 bases, with 12 bases spanning the gap. CDR1 and CDR2 (germline): GTSNPN, SVGIG (reference sequence). The source of the sample is a study of T cell repertoires in ileal Crohn's disease. Looking at the study overall: Postoperative therapy was given to about half: more than 10 thiopurines, 15 to 20 anti-TNF agents.

Time point indicated: inflamed ileum from the surgical specimen. Clones were read by immunoSEQ multiplex PCR, and TCRdb kept only the in-frame ones, dropping some. Found here are 2,000 to 3,000 clones, roughly 93% of them singletons; the top ten hold 4% to 4.5%. The receptor was isolated from an adult with Crohn's disease. The sequencing input was ileal tissue. The chain is built from TRBV30 and TRBJ1-1; possible D gene TRBD1, 5 bases. The CDR3 DNA follows: TGTGCCTGGACCCCAGGGTTTTTGAACACTGAAGCTTTCTTT. Its translation is CAWTPGFLNTEAFF.